The 30 T cell receptor beta chains presented below share a single source sample, sequenced in a study of cytomegalovirus exposure and HLA in healthy donors. In the PCR, 60 Vbeta and 13 Jbeta primers were used. The protocol was immunoSEQ multiplex PCR, while the TCRdb copy is restricted to in-frame clones and leaves out a portion. Of around 160,000 clones listed, around 80% are singletons. Sequencing was performed on PBMCs. The receptors here all came from a man aged 35 to 55 in good health and CMV-seropositive.

This clone was counted a single time. The chain recombines TRBV2 with TRBJ1-4; 9 nucleotides align to TRBD1. The CDR3 spans 17 residues. Germline V gene sequence: CDR1 SNHLY, CDR2 FYNNEI. V shed 5 bases and J 8 bases; nucleotides not matched to a gene: 15. Here the CDR3 reads CASSPGQGLSSGEKLFF. The CDR3 DNA reads as TGTGCCAGCAGTCCGGGACAGGGTTTGTCGTCGGGGGAAAAACTGTTTTTT.

The rearrangement uses TRBV28 and TRBJ1-1; the match to TRBD1 covers 8 bases. The V and J ends lost 6 bases and 1 base, in that order; junction bases with no gene match: 7. Germline-derived CDR1 and CDR2 are MDHEN and SYDVKM. This CDR3 is built from 15 residues. CDR3 nucleotides: TGTGCCAGCAGGCCCCCCGGGACAGGGAACACTGAAGCTTTCTTT. Its translation is CASRPPGTGNTEAFF.

The chain employs TRBV5-6 and TRBJ1-4; D might be TRBD1 (5 bases). V lost 0 bases, J lost 5 bases, and 17 bases lay in between. The CDR3 runs to 17 residues. The germline gives CDR1 SGHDT, CDR2 YYEEEE. Written as DNA, the CDR3 is TGTGCCAGCAGCTTGGGGCCCCCGGGGGAGCGCAATGAAAAACTGTTTTTT. Translated: CASSLGPPGERNEKLFF.

CDR3 coding DNA: TGTGCCAGCAGCTTAGTCAGCGGCACCGGGGAGCTGTTTTTT. Its protein product is CASSLVSGTGELFF. The rearrangement links TRBV7-2 to TRBJ2-2, with a weak D call TRBD2 (5 bases). Trimming pared 1 base from V and 4 bases from J, leaving 7 bases between. There are 14 residues in the CDR3. Germline CDR1 reads SGHTA; CDR2 reads FQGNSA.

The genes are TRBV5-1 and TRBJ1-1; 7 bases map to TRBD1. With V trimmed by 2 bases and J by 8 bases, 6 bases remained unmatched. Germline loops: CDR1 SGHRS, CDR2 YFSETQ. The CDR3 runs to 13 residues. The CDR3 is CASSFPGGSEAFF. The CDR3 DNA follows: TGCGCCAGCAGCTTCCCAGGGGGATCAGAAGCTTTCTTT.

This clone appeared once. The rearrangement uses TRBV9 and TRBJ2-2; TRBD1 agrees at 8 bases. CDR3 length equals 14 residues. Trimming cost V 4 bases and J 4 bases; bases outside gene matches: 3. CDR1 is SGDLS and CDR2 is YYNGEE in the germline V gene. The DNA of the CDR3 is TGTGCCAGCAGCTCCGGGACAGGCACCGGGGAGCTGTTTTTT. This codes for CASSSGTGTGELFF.

The chain carries TRBV6-6 and TRBJ1-1; D gene ambiguous. Looked up from germline, CDR1 is MNHNY and CDR2 is SVGAGI (reference sequence). This CDR3 region has 14 residues. Trimming shortened V by 0 bases and J by 3 bases, and 8 bases separated the two germline ends. The CDR3 spells CASSYSTRDTEAFF. In DNA, the CDR3 is TGTGCCAGCAGTTACTCGACTAGGGACACTGAAGCTTTCTTT.

V usage is TRBV2 and J usage is TRBJ1-1; TRBD1 might be the D (6 bases). The ends were cut back, 6 bases at V and 1 base at J, with 9 bases in the middle. The germline gives CDR1 SNHLY, CDR2 FYNNEI. This CDR3 is 13 amino acids long. The CDR3 DNA reads TGTGCCAGCAGCCCACAGGGGAACACTGAAGCTTTCTTT. Amino acid sequence: CASSPQGNTEAFF.

V and J are TRBV7-6 and TRBJ1-2; possibly TRBD1 for D (5 bases). V was pared by 3 bases and J by 5 bases, with 16 bases between. Germline V gives CDR1 SGHVS, CDR2 FNYEAQ. This CDR3 is 15 amino acids long. CDR3 in amino acids: CASSFRPDREYGYTF. The CDR3 DNA follows: TGTGCCAGCAGCTTTCGACCCGACAGAGAGTATGGCTACACCTTC.

J is TRBJ1-3 and V is TRBV28; 8 nucleotides align to TRBD1. The CDR3 contains 15 residues. Germline lookup yields CDR1 MDHEN and CDR2 SYDVKM. J lost 4 bases, V lost 10 bases, and 12 bases had no gene match. CDR3 coding DNA: TGTGCCACCTCCTTAGGACAGGGAGCCGGAAACACCATATATTTT. Amino acid sequence: CATSLGQGAGNTIYF.

About this clone: One end of the junction does not line up with germline, which may come from a read error. The gene calls are TRBV7-9 and TRBJ1-1; TRBD1 agrees at 8 bases. Germline values: CDR1 SEHNR, CDR2 FQNEAQ (reference sequence). The CDR3 has 15 residues. CDR3: CSSSLGDRINTEAFF. CDR3 DNA: TGTTCCAGCAGCTTAGGGGACAGGATAAACACTGAAGCTTTCTTT.

The chain combines TRBV10-2 with TRBJ2-2; 7 bases match TRBD2. In germline, CDR1 is WSHSY, CDR2 SAAADI. CDR3 length: 16 amino acids. V trimming: 3 bases; J trimming: 2 bases; junction bases outside the gene matches: 6. The CDR3 loop is CASSDPGLGNTGELFF. The CDR3 nucleotides are TGCGCCAGCAGTGATCCCGGACTAGGAAACACCGGGGAGCTGTTTTTT.

The CDR3 here is CASSFERSDTQYF. For the CDR3, the DNA is TGTGCCAGCAGCTTCGAGAGGTCAGATACGCAGTATTTT. The J gene is TRBJ2-3, the V gene TRBV11-3; unclear D gene. From germline, CDR1 is SGHNT and CDR2 YENEEA. With 3 bases removed from V and 4 bases from J, the gap between germline ends came to 8 bases. The CDR3 contains 13 residues.

This sequence joins TRBV21-1 and TRBJ1-1; TRBD1, the D gene given by the table, was not confirmed from the DNA. TRBV21-1 is a recognized pseudogene. The CDR3 spans 15 residues. CDR3 coding DNA: TGTGCCAGCGGTAACAACAGGGACCCCCACACTGAAGCTTTCTTT. Its protein is CASGNNRDPHTEAFF.

This clone was seen more than once but under ten times. V usage is TRBV5-8 and J usage is TRBJ2-1, with D maybe TRBD1 (5 bases). Germline values: CDR1 SGHTS, CDR2 YDEGEE. This CDR3 contains 14 residues. V was cut by 4 bases and J by 4 bases, with 12 bases left in between. The CDR3 protein is CASSQRQLYNEQFF. The CDR3 nucleotides are TGTGCCAGCAGCCAAAGACAGCTGTACAATGAGCAGTTCTTC.

The chain is built from TRBV27 and TRBJ1-2, with D perhaps TRBD1 (5 bases). The CDR3 has 11 amino acids. The V end lost 11 bases, the J end lost 4 bases, and 11 bases lay between the germline ends. Germline V gene lookup returns CDR1 MNHEY and CDR2 SMNVEV (reference sequence). This CDR3 is CAVGVGYGYTF. The CDR3, as DNA: TGTGCCGTAGGGGTAGGCTATGGCTACACCTTC.

The gene calls are TRBV6-5 and TRBJ1-2, with 8 nucleotides matching TRBD1. The CDR3 runs 13 residues. Germline CDR1 and CDR2: MNHEY and SVGAGI. V lost 10 bases to trimming and J lost 4 bases; unmatched junction nucleotides: 8. Here the CDR3 reads CATGQGGGYGYTF. The CDR3, as DNA: TGTGCCACCGGACAGGGAGGGGGCTATGGCTACACCTTC.

The chain links TRBV29-1 to TRBJ2-5; no definite D call. Germline V gene lookup returns CDR1 SQVTM and CDR2 ANQGSEA. V was trimmed by 1 base and J by 2 bases, leaving 8 bases between them. The CDR3 length is 13 residues. CDR3 region: CSVEVNLQETQYF. In DNA form, the CDR3 reads TGCAGCGTTGAAGTTAATCTACAAGAGACCCAGTACTTC.

This chain links TRBV5-8 with TRBJ2-2; a possible D gene is TRBD2 (5 bases). The CDR3 sequence is 15 residues long. Trimming cost V 7 bases and J 6 bases, with 19 bases left between them. Germline V gene data show CDR1 as SGHTS and CDR2 as YDEGEE. The CDR3 coding sequence is TGTGCCAGCGTTGGGCTAGCTACGATCTCCGGGGAGCTGTTTTTT. It is translated as CASVGLATISGELFF.

The chain joins TRBV6-6 to TRBJ2-6; weak D call: TRBD1 (6 bases). The CDR3 covers 16 residues. Trimming took 0 bases from V and 0 from J, leaving 6 bases between them. In germline, CDR1 is MNHNY, CDR2 SVGAGI (reference sequence). CDR3 in amino acids: CASSYSRGSGANVLTF. In nucleotides, the CDR3 is TGTGCCAGCAGTTACTCCAGGGGCTCTGGGGCCAACGTCCTGACTTTC.

This chain uses TRBV6-5 with TRBJ1-6; D remains unclear. The length of the CDR3 is 15 residues. The V end lost 2 bases, the J end lost 8 bases, and 13 bases lay between the germline ends. Germline values: CDR1 MNHEY, CDR2 SVGAGI. The CDR3 DNA reads TGTGCCAGCAGTTACGTGCGGCCGATACATTCACCCCTCCACTTT. Translated, it gives CASSYVRPIHSPLHF.

CDR3 sequence reads: CATSRTIDWETQYF. The CDR3 coding sequence is TGTGCCACCAGCAGGACTATTGATTGGGAGACCCAGTACTTC. The chain couples TRBV15 to TRBJ2-5; D may be TRBD2 (5 bases). The CDR3 has 14 residues. V was trimmed by 3 bases and J by 5 bases, leaving 13 bases between them. Per the germline V gene, CDR1 is LNHNV and CDR2 is YYDKDF (reference sequence).

The rearrangement uses TRBV13 and TRBJ1-4; the D gene is possibly TRBD1 (5 bases). The CDR3 covers 18 residues. Germline CDR1 and CDR2: PRHDT and FYEKMQ (reference sequence). Trimming took 0 bases from V and 6 from J, leaving 20 bases between them. The CDR3 DNA sequence: TGTGCCAGCAGCTTAGGTAGGGGCGCGGGGCACTTGGATGAAAAACTGTTTTTT. Protein sequence: CASSLGRGAGHLDEKLFF.

V is TRBV5-1 and J is TRBJ2-4; 13 bases are a match to TRBD2. V was clipped by 4 bases and J by 2 bases; unmatched bases: 9. CDR1 and CDR2 (germline): SGHRS, YFSETQ. The CDR3 contains 18 residues. The CDR3 loop reads CASSRDRTSGSSKNIQYF. In nucleotides, the CDR3 is TGCGCCAGCAGCCGGGATCGGACTAGCGGGAGTTCCAAAAACATTCAGTACTTC.

The chain joins TRBV4-1 to TRBJ1-5; no reliable D call. The CDR3 is made up of 15 amino acids. V was pared by 4 bases and J by 9 bases, with 19 bases between. Germline values: CDR1 MGHRA, CDR2 YSYEKL. The CDR3: CASSPDERGSRPQHF. The CDR3 DNA reads TGCGCCAGCAGCCCCGATGAGCGCGGGAGTCGGCCCCAGCATTTT.

The rearrangement links TRBV5-8 to TRBJ1-1, with D unresolved. The CDR3 contains 13 residues. Trimming cost V 0 bases and J 1 base, with 4 bases left between them. Per the germline V gene, CDR1 is SGHTS and CDR2 is YDEGEE. The CDR3 DNA reads TGTGCCAGCAGCTTGGCAGGGAACACTGAAGCTTTCTTT. Its translation is CASSLAGNTEAFF.

The V gene is TRBV7-3, the J gene TRBJ2-2; 11 bases are a match to TRBD2. The germline CDR1 and CDR2 sequences are SGHTA and FQGTGA. CDR3 size: 18 residues. V gave up 5 bases and J gave up 6 bases; unmatched junction bases: 14. The CDR3 DNA reads TGTGCCAGCAGCCCCGGGACTAGCGGAAGGCCCAGGTCCGGGGAGCTGTTTTTT. Its protein product is CASSPGTSGRPRSGELFF.

This CDR3 is CASGWDSYEKLFF. The CDR3 DNA follows: TGTGCTAGCGGGTGGGACAGCTATGAAAAACTGTTTTTT. This chain joins TRBV12-5 and TRBJ1-4; 7 positions match TRBD1. Unmatched junction bases numbered 7, after V lost 9 bases and J lost 6 bases. CDR3 length equals 13 residues. The germline gives CDR1 LGHNT, CDR2 FRNRAP.

The chain employs TRBV19 and TRBJ2-3; D is perhaps TRBD2 (5 bases). This CDR3 has 14 amino acids. V lost 2 bases to trimming and J lost 0 bases, with 6 bases between them. Germline V gene sequence: CDR1 LNHDA, CDR2 SQIVND (reference sequence). CDR3 nucleotides: TGTGCCAGTAGTATACGGAGGAGCACAGATACGCAGTATTTT. Amino acids: CASSIRRSTDTQYF.

The rearrangement joins TRBV4-2 to TRBJ2-7, with 9 bases lining up with TRBD2. The germline gives CDR1 LGHNA, CDR2 YNFKEQ. CDR3 length: 14 amino acids. The trim removed 1 base at V and 6 bases at J, leaving 4 bases unmatched. The CDR3: CASSQVGLAGEQYF. The DNA of the CDR3 is TGTGCCAGCAGCCAAGTGGGACTAGCCGGCGAGCAGTACTTC.